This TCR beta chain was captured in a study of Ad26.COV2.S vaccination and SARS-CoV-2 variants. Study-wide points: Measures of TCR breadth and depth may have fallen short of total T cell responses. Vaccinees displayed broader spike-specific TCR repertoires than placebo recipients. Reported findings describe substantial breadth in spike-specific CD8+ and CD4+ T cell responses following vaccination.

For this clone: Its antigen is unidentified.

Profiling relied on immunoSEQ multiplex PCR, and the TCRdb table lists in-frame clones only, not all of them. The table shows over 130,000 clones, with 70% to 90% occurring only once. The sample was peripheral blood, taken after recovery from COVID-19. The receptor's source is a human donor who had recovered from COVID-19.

Written as DNA, the CDR3 is TGTGCCAGCAGTGAACTGGACACTGAAGCTTTCTTT. It specifies CASSELDTEAFF. This chain connects TRBV2 to TRBJ1-1; D remains unclear. Germline CDR1 reads SNHLY; CDR2 reads FYNNEI. The CDR3 runs 12 residues. V was trimmed by 2 bases and J by 3 bases, leaving 4 bases between them.